This T cell receptor (beta chain) is from a study of blood T cell repertoires in COVID-19. In the study overall: Researchers got acute and convalescent COVID-19 samples from the United States, Italy and Spain. The cDNA or gDNA used as material had been derived from T cells, B-cell-depleted T cells, or PBMCs.

The CDR3 has 13 residues. V was clipped by 5 bases and J by 4 bases, with 9 bases between them. As originally analysed: Reference gene primer amplification yielded estimated nucleated cell counts. Profiling relied on immunoSEQ multiplex PCR, and the TCRdb table lists in-frame clones only, not all of them. V and J calls and clone size are given by that table; D and trimming were obtained from the DNA. The repertoire has around 32,000 clones, more than 80% of them found once; the top ten carry about 0.99%. The chain employs TRBV12-3 or TRBV12-4 and TRBJ2-1; D is perhaps TRBD1 (5 bases). The source material was peripheral blood. The receptor was derived from a male donor with active COVID-19. The CDR3 reads CASSQTAYNEQFF. Here the CDR3 DNA reads TGTGCCAGCAGTCAGACAGCGTACAATGAGCAGTTCTTC.